This record looks at one TCR beta chain sequence and its context. The sample has other DNA sequences that encode this CDR3 too. The CDR3 has 14 amino acids. CDR1 is ENHRY, CDR2 SYGVKD, per germline. V lost 8 bases and J lost 0; bases outside the gene matches: 3. The sample originates from a study of blood T cell repertoires in COVID-19. At the level of the study: The cDNA or gDNA used as material had been derived from T cells, B-cell-depleted T cells, or PBMCs.

Only in-frame clones appear in the TCRdb table, and some are missing; sequencing was by immunoSEQ multiplex PCR. Of fewer than 150,000 clones listed, 70% to 90% were seen once; the top ten hold about 10%. The chain has TRBV10-3 and TRBJ1-3, with 8 bases fitting TRBD1. The clonotype originates from a woman of 80 years or more with acute or convalescent COVID-19. Sample: peripheral blood. CDR3 sequence reads: CAIGQGFSGNTIYF. CDR3 DNA sequence: TGTGCCATCGGACAGGGTTTCTCTGGAAACACCATATATTTT.